This T cell receptor (beta chain) emerged from a study of regulatory T cells in long-lasting Graves disease. Study at large: For a period under 3 months, newly diagnosed Graves' patients had taken antithyroid drugs.

Germline V CDR1 and CDR2: LGHDT, YNNKEL (reference sequence). This CDR3 has 14 amino acids. V dropped 4 bases and J dropped 4; count of bases not matched to a gene: 4. There are many counts of this clonotype. TCR beta libraries were built with iRepertoire HTBI primers and Arm-PCR of CDR3 regions. TCRdb re-derived calls from the multiplex PCR reads in MiXCR, one entry per CDR3 protein. Of around 480,000 distinct CDR3 sequences listed, around 15% are singletons. Described time point: newly diagnosed GD, antithyroid drugs for less than 3 months. PBMCs were the source of the RNA used for TCR sequencing. The same sample was also used in a study of T cells in Graves' hyperthyroidism and ophthalmopathy.

The clonotype comes from a man aged 40-55 years with Graves disease. V usage is TRBV3-1 and J usage is TRBJ1-1, with 9 bases that match TRBD1. The material sequenced was peripheral blood mononuclear cells (PBMCs), taken at new diagnosis, from a patient treated with antithyroid drugs. The CDR3 coding sequence is TGTGCCAGCAGCCTGACAGGGGGAGTCACTGAAGCTTTCTTT. This encodes CASSLTGGVTEAFF.